This entry lists 8 T cell receptor beta chains sequenced from one sample in a study of cytomegalovirus exposure and HLA in healthy donors. The PCR used 60 Vbeta and 13 Jbeta primers. The repertoire was sequenced with immunoSEQ multiplex PCR; TCRdb's copy has only in-frame clones and lacks some. The sample consists of 250,000 or so clones, approximately 91% of them appearing once. Sequenced input: PBMCs. The source is a girl aged 2-9 years in good health and CMV-seronegative.

In its sample, this clone was seen once. Written as DNA, the CDR3 is TGCAGCGGGGACAGGGGAATAGGCGGCTACACCTTC. It specifies CSGDRGIGGYTF. The chain couples TRBV29-1 to TRBJ1-2; 10 nucleotides match TRBD1. The CDR3 extends over 12 amino acids. Germline V CDR1 and CDR2: SQVTM, ANQGSEA. J lost 8 bases, V lost 7 bases, and 7 bases had no gene match.

The chain employs TRBV6-5 and TRBJ1-2; D not resolved. This CDR3 has 13 amino acids. V lost 5 bases and J lost 8, with 15 bases in between. CDR1 MNHEY and CDR2 SVGAGI come from the germline V gene. The CDR3 region is CASSPPGGHGYTF. The DNA of the CDR3 is TGTGCCAGCAGTCCCCCGGGAGGGCACGGCTACACCTTC.

CDR3 coding DNA: TGTGCCAGCGGGCCCCGGGACAGGGGGCTTTACGAGCAGTACTTC. Its protein is CASGPRDRGLYEQYF. The chain couples TRBV6-1 to TRBJ2-7; 12 nucleotides agree with TRBD1. This CDR3 has 15 residues. Unmatched junction bases numbered 9, after V lost 8 bases and J lost 4 bases. Germline V lookup: CDR1 MNHNS, CDR2 SASEGT.

V and J are TRBV7-9 and TRBJ2-1; 10 bases line up with TRBD2. V lost 3 bases and J lost 4; bases outside the gene matches: 9. The CDR3 totals 17 residues. The germline CDR1 and CDR2 sequences are SEHNR and FQNEAQ (reference sequence). This CDR3 is CASSFGGSGGTYNEQFF. In nucleotides, the CDR3 is TGTGCCAGCAGCTTTGGAGGTAGCGGGGGGACTTACAATGAGCAGTTCTTC. The full variable domain, rest sourced from reference TRBV7-9 and TRBJ2-1, is DTGVSQNPRHKITKRGQNVTFRCDPISEHNRLYWYRQTLGQGPEFLTYFQNEAQLEKSRLLSDRFSAERPKGSFSTLEIQRTEQGDSAMYLCASSFGGSGGTYNEQFFGPGTRLTVL.

J is TRBJ2-3 and V is TRBV18; possible D gene TRBD1, 5 bases. The CDR3 extends over 16 amino acids. Germline V gene lookup returns CDR1 KGHSH and CDR2 LQKENI. The germline V and J ends were trimmed by 2 bases and 4 bases, with 16 bases remaining between them. The CDR3 is CASSPWGFSDADTQYF. CDR3 nucleotides: TGTGCCAGCTCACCATGGGGCTTTAGTGATGCAGATACGCAGTATTTT.

V usage is TRBV30 and J usage is TRBJ2-1, with 11 positions matching TRBD2. V dropped 5 bases and J dropped 0; count of bases not matched to a gene: 3. The CDR3 contains 15 residues. Germline V gives CDR1 GTSNPN, CDR2 SVGIG (reference sequence). The DNA of the CDR3 is TGTGCCTGGGGAACTAGCGGGAGCTCCTACAATGAGCAGTTCTTC. Protein product: CAWGTSGSSYNEQFF.

This sequence joins TRBV18 and TRBJ2-3, with D tentatively TRBD2 (5 bases). The CDR3 has 12 amino acids. Germline-derived CDR1 and CDR2 are KGHSH and LQKENI. The V end lost 3 bases, the J end lost 5 bases, and 6 bases lay between the germline ends. CDR3 residues: CASSPREDTQYF. The CDR3 DNA reads as TGTGCCAGCTCACCCCGGGAAGATACGCAGTATTTT.

This clone showed up just a few times. The rearrangement joins TRBV14 to TRBJ2-7, with D uncertain. This CDR3 region has 12 residues. Germline V CDR1 and CDR2: SGHDN, FVKESK. V was shortened by 2 bases and J by 4 bases, with 6 bases between the two germline ends. The CDR3: CASSQSRYEQYF. In nucleotides, the CDR3 is TGTGCCAGCAGCCAAAGCCGGTACGAGCAGTACTTC.